This TCR beta chain emerged from a study of shared clonotypes between healthy human individuals. Study-wide findings and caveats: Naive CD4 clonotypes were shared across a handful of donors at roughly 4.6%.

The method was immunoSEQ multiplex PCR; TCRdb's version includes in-frame clones alone and lacks a portion of them. The table includes 980,000 or so clones, 76% detected once. V was pared by 6 bases and J by 10 bases, with 22 bases between. The CDR3 loop spans 16 amino acids. Splitting of CD4+ cells produced CD45RA+ naive and CD45RA-negative memory subsets. With regard to this clone: What it recognizes is unknown.

The genes are TRBV7-1 and TRBJ1-6, with unresolved D. TRBV7-1 has ORF status, its function being uncertain. Specimen: memory CD4+ T cells sorted from blood. Subset defined: CD45RA-negative fraction. This receptor was obtained from a man between 18 and 35 years old in good health. In DNA form, the CDR3 reads TGTGCCAGCAGGGCGAATAGGACCCGTCGGAGCTCACCCCTCCACTTT. It is translated as CASRANRTRRSSPLHF.